These T cell receptor beta chains were read from a single sample in a study of OX40 agonist ivuxolimab in advanced cancers. Clones were sequenced by immunoSEQ multiplex PCR, and TCRdb holds only the in-frame ones, with some missing. The sample contains about 69,000 clones, about 90% of which appear only once. Sample: CD4+ or CD8+ T cells sorted from blood, taken in a trial of the OX40 agonist ivuxolimab. The receptor source for this set is an adult with an advanced solid tumor such as melanoma, head and neck, liver or kidney cancer. Both conserved end residues are part of each CDR3. Fields, in order: clone size, V gene, J gene, D gene, CDR3 protein, CDR3 DNA. The D gene is left open where the match is weak. The size entry is marked missing in some rows and otherwise reads once, few, many or a size class.

NA	TRBV9	TRBJ2-7	NA	CASSVGVGGAGIAYF	TGTGCCAGCAGCGTAGGTGTTGGGGGAGCCGGGATTGCGTACTTC
NA	TRBV6-5	TRBJ2-7	NA	CASSYSGTFDTYEQYF	TGTGCCAGCAGTTACTCCGGGACGTTCGATACCTACGAGCAGTACTTC
NA	TRBV25-1	TRBJ2-7	NA	CASSLEGGAAEQYF	TGTGCCAGCAGCTTGGAGGGGGGCGCGGCAGAGCAGTACTTC
NA	TRBV20-1	TRBJ1-2	NA	CSASVDYGYTF	TGCAGTGCTAGCGTGGACTATGGCTACACCTTC
NA	TRBV6-6	TRBJ2-5	NA	CASSHQDGQETQYF	TGTGCCAGCAGTCATCAGGACGGGCAAGAGACCCAGTACTTC
NA	TRBV11-2	TRBJ2-5	TRBD1	CASSSGTGVFKTQYF	TGTGCCAGCAGCTCCGGGACAGGGGTCTTTAAGACCCAGTACTTC
once	TRBV7-9	TRBJ2-1	NA	CASSLPGAQDNEQFF	TGTGCCAGCAGCCTCCCGGGGGCGCAGGACAATGAGCAGTTCTTC
NA	TRBV6-5	TRBJ1-1	NA	CASSYGDSRGEAFF	TGTGCCAGCAGTTACGGTGATTCTCGAGGGGAAGCTTTCTTT
NA	TRBV11-2	TRBJ2-3	TRBD1	CASSQGVRGPADTQYF	TGTGCCAGCAGCCAAGGGGTCAGGGGGCCGGCAGATACGCAGTATTTT
NA	TRBV11-3	TRBJ2-1	NA	CASSGDTVNFEQFF	TGTGCCAGCAGCGGGGACACAGTTAATTTCGAGCAGTTCTTC
NA	TRBV7-9	TRBJ2-4	NA	CASSLGGVVAKNIQYF	TGTGCCAGCAGCTTAGGGGGGGTGGTAGCCAAAAACATTCAGTACTTC
NA	TRBV27	TRBJ2-1	TRBD2	CASSTQTSGYNEQFF	TGTGCCAGCAGCACTCAGACTAGCGGGTACAATGAGCAGTTCTTC
NA	TRBV5-1	TRBJ1-6	TRBD1	CASSGGTENSPLHF	TGCGCCAGCAGCGGTGGGACAGAAAATTCACCCCTCCACTTT
NA	TRBV5-1	TRBJ2-3	TRBD2	CASSFSGRAIDTQYF	TGCGCCAGCAGCTTTAGCGGGAGGGCCATAGATACGCAGTATTTT
NA	TRBV30	TRBJ2-3	TRBD2	CAWTLAASTDTQYF	TGTGCCTGGACCCTAGCGGCTAGCACAGATACGCAGTATTTT
NA	TRBV11-2	TRBJ2-3	NA	CASSLDRRLFTDTQYF	TGTGCCAGCAGCTTAGATCGTCGACTGTTCACAGATACGCAGTATTTT
NA	TRBV14	TRBJ2-3	TRBD2	CASSLRAGGPVDTQYF	TGTGCCAGCAGCCTTCGAGCGGGGGGGCCCGTAGATACGCAGTATTTT
NA	TRBV5-5	TRBJ1-1	NA	CASSSAGRSDTEAFF	TGTGCCAGCAGCTCGGCGGGTCGTTCAGACACTGAAGCTTTCTTT
NA	TRBV6-5	TRBJ1-2	NA	CASSWANYGYTF	TGTGCCAGCAGTTGGGCTAACTATGGCTACACCTTC
NA	TRBV5-1	TRBJ2-2	NA	CASSLPSVTGELFF	TGCGCCAGCAGCTTGCCAAGCGTCACCGGGGAGCTGTTTTTT
once	TRBV18	TRBJ2-1	TRBD1	CASSQADRVANEQFF	TGTGCCAGCTCACAGGCCGACAGGGTGGCCAATGAGCAGTTCTTC
NA	TRBV5-1	TRBJ1-3	NA	CASSAGPEVGNTIYF	TGCGCCAGCAGCGCTGGGCCCGAAGTCGGAAACACCATATATTTT
NA	TRBV7-9	TRBJ2-5	NA	CASSLYDTQQETQYF	TGTGCCAGCAGCCTCTACGACACCCAGCAAGAGACCCAGTACTTC
few	TRBV28	TRBJ2-1	NA	CASSRGQNNEQFF	TGTGCCAGCAGTCGGGGGCAAAACAATGAGCAGTTCTTC
NA	TRBV7-9	TRBJ1-2	NA	CASSLGGSSTLNYGYTF	TGTGCCAGCAGCTTAGGTGGTAGCAGTACTCTTAACTATGGCTACACCTTC
once	TRBV2	TRBJ1-5	NA	CASSSPGRMGNQPQHF	TGTGCCAGCAGTTCACCGGGACGAATGGGCAATCAGCCCCAGCATTTT
NA	TRBV27	TRBJ1-5	NA	CASSFQGSNQPQHF	TGTGCCAGCAGTTTTCAGGGGAGCAATCAGCCCCAGCATTTT
NA	TRBV5-6	TRBJ2-1	TRBD2	CASSSLAGMGDEQFF	TGTGCCAGCAGCTCCCTAGCGGGGATGGGCGATGAGCAGTTCTTC
NA	TRBV28	TRBJ2-7	NA	CASIPYGTESSYEQYF	TGTGCCAGCATTCCCTACGGTACCGAAAGCTCCTACGAGCAGTACTTC
NA	TRBV28	TRBJ1-5	NA	CASSLSREAQPQHF	TGTGCCAGCAGTTTGAGCAGGGAAGCTCAGCCCCAGCATTTT
NA	TRBV28	TRBJ1-4	NA	CASNSLTRGLTNEKLFF	TGTGCCAGCAATAGTCTAACAAGGGGGTTGACTAATGAAAAACTGTTTTTT
NA	TRBV7-9	TRBJ2-3	NA	CASSPSFVSSTDTQYF	TGTGCCAGCAGCCCGTCGTTTGTCAGTAGCACAGATACGCAGTATTTT
NA	TRBV30	TRBJ2-1	TRBD2	CAWSMGLAVYNEQFF	TGTGCCTGGAGCATGGGACTAGCGGTTTACAATGAGCAGTTCTTC
NA	TRBV28	TRBJ1-5	NA	CASSNPGRTSNQPQHF	TGTGCCAGCAGCAACCCTGGACGGACTAGCAATCAGCCCCAGCATTTT
NA	TRBV28	TRBJ2-7	TRBD1	CASRLQDRAYEQYF	TGTGCCAGCAGACTGCAGGACAGGGCCTACGAGCAGTACTTC
NA	TRBV11-2	TRBJ2-5	NA	CASSPVGYQETQYF	TGTGCCAGCAGCCCTGTCGGGTACCAAGAGACCCAGTACTTC